This T cell receptor beta chain was observed in a study of T-cell memory formation after mild COVID-19. This clonotype appeared a few times. CDR1 and CDR2 from the germline V gene are MNHEY and SVGAGI. The CDR3 totals 15 residues. V shed 7 bases, J shed 1 base, and the junction held 5 bases outside the gene matches. In TCRdb, the 5' RACE reads were re-called with MiXCR into one record per CDR3 protein. The data show about 58,000 distinct CDR3 sequences, 25% to 35% seen once. The sequencing input was PBMCs or a T cell subset sorted from them (not recorded which). The TCR originated in a man aged 18 to 30 who had mild COVID-19 (a few samples of this study predate the infection). Cell type and time point are not known. This rearrangement joins TRBV6-5 to TRBJ2-3; TRBD2 agrees at 10 bases. In nucleotides, the CDR3 is TGTGCCAGCACTCTTCTAGCGGGGGGCACAGATACGCAGTATTTT. This encodes CASTLLAGGTDTQYF.